The following is a T cell receptor (beta chain) sequence with its context. This receptor's antigen is unknown. No base quality values were provided; no much bigger clone lies one nucleotide off. The sample comes from a study of blood T cell repertoires in COVID-19 (dated by TCRdb to the early 2020s). The study in broad terms: Collaborator samples came from the United States, Italy and Spain and covered acute and convalescent phases of COVID-19. The material from the prospective study consisted of cDNA or gDNA derived from T cells, B-cell-depleted T cells, or PBMCs. Subjects who had been exposed to COVID-19, were actively infected with it, or had recovered from it provided the deeply sampled blood TCRbeta repertoires that made up the dataset. The repertoires were released in a freely available public database intended as a resource for research on the immune response to SARS-CoV-2. The samples were drawn from two sources: the first 160 participants of the ongoing ImmuneRACE study, and about 1,300 subjects contributed by 6 global collaborators. Nearly every sample came with metadata listing a de-identified subject ID, COVID-19 status, age in years and sex. Where available, HLA class I and class II types were taken from metadata supplied by the sample provider and were not determined by assay-based typing. The full study reports these points: How much clinical and demographic metadata was included differed by source and by participant, and the metadata was provided uncurated.

The germline V gene yields SGHDT for CDR1 and YYEEEE for CDR2. V loses 3 bases, J loses 1 base, and the germline ends lie 7 bases apart. Including cysteine and phenylalanine, the CDR3 has 13 amino acids. Kept here is only the CDR3 DNA, which spans 39 bases and is read in frame from base 1. Collaborating institutions collected whole blood in K2EDTA tubes following their own protocols. For TCRbeta analysis, collaborator samples were shipped as frozen whole blood, as isolated PBMCs, or as DNA extracted from either sample type. TCRbeta CDR3 regions were amplified from genomic DNA by means of the immunoSEQ Assay, a bias-controlled multiplex PCR. In the paper's pipeline: The number of nucleated cells in each sample was estimated by amplification of reference gene primers within the assay. Sequence reads were collapsed and filtered to measure the absolute abundance of every unique TCRbeta CDR3 rearrangement. Productive Simpson clonality was computed per sample as the square root of Simpson's diversity index over productive rearrangements. Imported from immuneACCESS, the table was reduced by TCRdb to in-frame sequences with V and J called. These copies leave out some clones; in studies compared against another copy, an unresolved V gene accounts for under half, and the cause of the remainder is not known. V, J and clone size derive from that table, while D and trimming were established from the DNA sequence. Here the sample has approximately 190,000 clones; 65% to 85% occur a single time. The leading ten clones occupy roughly 17% of the sample.

The source of this sequence is a man aged 55 to 69 with active or convalescent COVID-19. The V and J segments used are TRBV5-6 and TRBJ1-1; perhaps TRBD1 is the D gene, with 5 bases matching. The source material was peripheral blood. The CDR3 sequence is CASSYGGNTEAFF. The DNA sequence is given as TGTGCCAGCAGCTACGGGGGGAACACTGAAGCTTTCTTT.